This is a list of T cell receptor beta chains from one sample in a study of cytomegalovirus exposure and HLA in healthy donors. The protocol was immunoSEQ multiplex PCR, while the TCRdb copy is restricted to in-frame clones and leaves out a portion. The sample consists of 170,000 or so clones, around 85% of them appearing once. The source material was PBMCs. The receptors were gathered from a man in his late teens or twenties in good health and CMV-seropositive. Both conserved end residues are part of each CDR3. A D gene is named only where the DNA matches it firmly. The listing skips clone size in some rows; elsewhere it reads once, few, many or a size class.

d_gene	v_gene	j_gene	abundance	CDR3aa	CDR3nt
TRBD2	TRBV10-3	TRBJ2-1	.	CAIRREGGEQFF	TGTGCCATCAGGCGGGAGGGAGGTGAGCAGTTCTTC
TRBD1	TRBV28	TRBJ1-2	.	CASSSGAGQGISYGYTF	TGTGCCAGCAGTTCGGGAGCGGGACAGGGGATATCCTATGGCTACACCTTC
.	TRBV19	TRBJ1-2	.	CASKGAWEGYTF	TGTGCCAGTAAAGGAGCGTGGGAGGGCTACACCTTC
TRBD2	TRBV11-3	TRBJ2-1	once	CASSLGLAGGPSNEQFF	TGTGCCAGCAGCTTAGGTCTAGCGGGGGGCCCCTCCAATGAGCAGTTCTTC
TRBD1	TRBV29-1	TRBJ2-7	.	CSVEGQGEYYEQYF	TGCAGCGTTGAAGGACAGGGAGAATACTACGAGCAGTACTTC
.	TRBV5-6	TRBJ2-3	.	CASSASGFSTDTQYF	TGTGCCAGCAGCGCCAGCGGGTTCAGCACAGATACGCAGTATTTT
TRBD2	TRBV9	TRBJ2-3	.	CASSVGASGADTQYF	TGTGCCAGCAGCGTAGGAGCTAGCGGGGCAGATACGCAGTATTTT
TRBD1	TRBV28	TRBJ1-1	.	CATARQGLGGTEAFF	TGTGCCACTGCGAGACAGGGGCTCGGAGGCACTGAAGCTTTCTTT
TRBD1	TRBV28	TRBJ1-5	once	CASVNPGGLVQPQHF	TGTGCCAGCGTCAACCCAGGGGGCCTCGTTCAGCCCCAGCATTTT
.	TRBV28	TRBJ1-5	.	CASSLGRGSNQPQHF	TGTGCCAGCAGTTTGGGCAGGGGAAGCAATCAGCCCCAGCATTTT
.	TRBV5-6	TRBJ2-7	few	CASSSARQGGEQYF	TGTGCCAGCAGCTCCGCCAGACAGGGAGGCGAGCAGTACTTC
TRBD1	TRBV2	TRBJ2-1	.	CASSKRQGYNEQFF	TGTGCCAGCAGTAAGAGACAGGGGTACAATGAGCAGTTCTTC
TRBD2	TRBV7-2	TRBJ2-2	.	CASSAVAGGTGELFF	TGTGCCAGCAGTGCCGTAGCGGGGGGCACCGGGGAGCTGTTTTTT
.	TRBV28	TRBJ2-7	.	CASRTGIPRRDEQYF	TGTGCCAGCAGAACCGGGATCCCCCGTCGGGACGAGCAGTACTTC
.	TRBV28	TRBJ2-3	.	CASSPPRGKGTDTQYF	TGTGCCAGCAGCCCACCCCGGGGGAAGGGAACAGATACGCAGTATTTT
.	TRBV5-6	TRBJ2-7	.	CASSYERGFYEQYF	TGTGCCAGCAGCTACGAGCGCGGATTCTACGAGCAGTACTTC
.	TRBV6-1	TRBJ1-2	.	CASSEDQAVNTF	TGTGCCAGCAGTGAAGACCAGGCAGTGAACACCTTC
.	TRBV5-1	TRBJ2-7	once	CASSLRQDGDEQYF	TGCGCCAGCAGCCTCAGACAGGACGGGGACGAGCAGTACTTC
.	TRBV30	TRBJ1-1	.	CAWRSVPFTEAFF	TGTGCCTGGAGGTCGGTTCCATTCACTGAAGCTTTCTTT
.	TRBV9	TRBJ2-5	.	CASSVGSTQETQYF	TGTGCCAGCAGCGTAGGCAGTACCCAAGAGACCCAGTACTTC
TRBD1	TRBV19	TRBJ2-6	.	CASSRTGGSGANVLTF	TGTGCCAGTAGCAGGACAGGGGGCTCTGGGGCCAACGTCCTGACTTTC
.	TRBV2	TRBJ1-5	.	CASRPQGGSNQPQHF	TGTGCCAGCAGGCCTCAGGGAGGAAGCAATCAGCCCCAGCATTTT
TRBD1	TRBV4-1	TRBJ1-2	.	CASSPRTGGQYGYTF	TGCGCCAGCAGTCCGAGGACAGGGGGTCAATATGGCTACACCTTC
.	TRBV5-5	TRBJ2-7	few	CASSLGQEVYEQYF	TGTGCCAGCAGCTTGGGGCAGGAGGTCTACGAGCAGTACTTC
TRBD2	TRBV5-1	TRBJ2-3	.	CASRSSGGGTDTQYF	TGCGCCAGCAGGTCATCGGGGGGTGGCACAGATACGCAGTATTTT
.	TRBV7-9	TRBJ1-2	.	CASSSTDTGGYTF	TGTGCCAGCAGCTCCACTGACACCGGTGGCTACACCTTC
TRBD1	TRBV18	TRBJ1-1	.	CASSPDRGREAFF	TGTGCCAGCTCACCCGACAGGGGGCGAGAAGCTTTCTTT
TRBD1	TRBV7-6	TRBJ2-7	.	CASRPATGQIYEQYF	TGTGCCAGCAGACCTGCGACAGGGCAAATCTACGAGCAGTACTTC
TRBD1	TRBV5-8	TRBJ2-7	.	CASSGTGTGRLIEQYF	TGTGCCAGCAGCGGGACCGGGACAGGTCGACTCATTGAGCAGTACTTC
.	TRBV18	TRBJ2-5	.	CASSPPSGEETQYF	TGTGCCAGCTCACCTCCGTCGGGGGAAGAGACCCAGTACTTC
.	TRBV7-9	TRBJ2-1	.	CASSFSDTVTTNEQFF	TGTGCCAGCAGCTTCTCCGACACCGTGACTACGAATGAGCAGTTCTTC
.	TRBV28	TRBJ1-5	many	CASSPRRGLPQHF	TGTGCCAGCAGTCCCCGGAGAGGGCTACCCCAGCATTTT
.	TRBV19	TRBJ2-7	.	CASSIAAGSYEQYF	TGTGCCAGTAGTATAGCAGCAGGTTCCTACGAGCAGTACTTC
TRBD2	TRBV4-1	TRBJ2-2	.	CASSQGGLAGGPGGELFF	TGCGCCAGCAGCCAAGGCGGACTAGCGGGAGGGCCCGGCGGGGAGCTGTTTTTT
TRBD2	TRBV5-1	TRBJ2-1	.	CASSWRERWNEQFF	TGCGCCAGCAGCTGGCGGGAGAGATGGAATGAGCAGTTCTTC
.	TRBV7-9	TRBJ2-1	.	CASSSSSAQSGSYNEQFF	TGTGCCAGCAGCTCGTCTAGCGCCCAAAGTGGCTCCTACAATGAGCAGTTCTTC
TRBD2	TRBV6-4	TRBJ2-2	.	CASPSGPTTGELFF	TGTGCCAGCCCTAGCGGGCCGACCACTGGGGAGCTGTTTTTT
.	TRBV7-7	TRBJ2-2	.	CASSPSGAGELFF	TGTGCCAGCAGTCCATCGGGGGCCGGGGAGCTGTTTTTT